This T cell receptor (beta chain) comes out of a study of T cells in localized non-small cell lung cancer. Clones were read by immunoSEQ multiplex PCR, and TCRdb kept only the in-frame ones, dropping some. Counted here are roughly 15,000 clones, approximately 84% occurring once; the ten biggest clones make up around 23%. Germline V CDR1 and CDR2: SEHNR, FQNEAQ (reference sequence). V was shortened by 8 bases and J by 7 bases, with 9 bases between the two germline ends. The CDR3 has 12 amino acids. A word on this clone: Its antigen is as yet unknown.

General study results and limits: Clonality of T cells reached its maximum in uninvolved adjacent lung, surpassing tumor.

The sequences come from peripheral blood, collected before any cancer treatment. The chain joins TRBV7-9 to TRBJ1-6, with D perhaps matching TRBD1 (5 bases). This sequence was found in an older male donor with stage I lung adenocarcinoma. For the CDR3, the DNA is TGTGCCAGCCGCAGGGAAAATTCACCCCTCCACTTT. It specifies CASRRENSPLHF.